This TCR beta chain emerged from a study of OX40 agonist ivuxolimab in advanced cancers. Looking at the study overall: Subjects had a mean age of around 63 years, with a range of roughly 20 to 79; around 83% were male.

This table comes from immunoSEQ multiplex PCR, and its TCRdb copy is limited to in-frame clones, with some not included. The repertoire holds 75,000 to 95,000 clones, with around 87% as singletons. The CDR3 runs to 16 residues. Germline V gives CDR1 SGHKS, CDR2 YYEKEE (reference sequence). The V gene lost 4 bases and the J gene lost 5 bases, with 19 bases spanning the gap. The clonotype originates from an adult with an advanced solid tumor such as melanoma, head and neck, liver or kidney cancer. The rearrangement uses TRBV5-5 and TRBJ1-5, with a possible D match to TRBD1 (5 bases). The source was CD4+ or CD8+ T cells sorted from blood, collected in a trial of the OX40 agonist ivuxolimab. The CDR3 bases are TGTGCCAGCAGCCCGATTGTGGGGCTGGGGGATCAGCCCCAGCATTTT. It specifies CASSPIVGLGDQPQHF.